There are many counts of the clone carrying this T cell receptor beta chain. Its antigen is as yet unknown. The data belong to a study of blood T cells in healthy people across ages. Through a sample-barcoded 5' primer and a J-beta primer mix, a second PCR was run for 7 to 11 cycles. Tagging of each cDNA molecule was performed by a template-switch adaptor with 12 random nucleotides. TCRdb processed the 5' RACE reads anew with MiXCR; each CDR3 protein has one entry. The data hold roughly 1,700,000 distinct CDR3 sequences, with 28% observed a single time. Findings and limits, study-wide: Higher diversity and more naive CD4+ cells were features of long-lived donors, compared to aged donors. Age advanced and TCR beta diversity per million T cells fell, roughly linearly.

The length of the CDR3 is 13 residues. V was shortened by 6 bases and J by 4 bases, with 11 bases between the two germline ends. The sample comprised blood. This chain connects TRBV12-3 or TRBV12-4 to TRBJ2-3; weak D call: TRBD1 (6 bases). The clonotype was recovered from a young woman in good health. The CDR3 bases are TGTGCCAGCAGCCCACAGGGACCAGATACGCAGTATTTT. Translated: CASSPQGPDTQYF.